The clone carrying this TCR beta chain was observed a few times. The antigen is undetermined. Via MiXCR, TCRdb re-called the 5' RACE reads, giving one row per CDR3 protein. There are about 620,000 distinct CDR3 sequences in the sample; roughly 18% occur only once, and 12% lies in the top ten. This sample is drawn from a study of T-cell memory formation after mild COVID-19. Study-wide context: Most TCR clusters belonged to a single donor.

Findings of the study overall: Whether second-wave clones peaking at day 37 were SARS-CoV-2 specific went unconfirmed. There was a balanced CD4/CD8 profile in clones contracting day 15 to 85, and later expanders leaned CD4+.

Sequencing was done on a sample of PBMCs or a T cell subset sorted from them (not recorded which). This TCR derives from an adult woman who had mild COVID-19 (a few samples of this study predate the infection). Cell type and time point are not known.

CDR3 region: CSARATSGTGELFF. The CDR3 DNA sequence: TGCAGTGCTAGGGCGACTAGTGGTACCGGGGAGCTGTTTTTT. The chain joins TRBV20-1 to TRBJ2-2, with a tentative D call TRBD2 (6 bases). CDR1 and CDR2 (germline): DFQATT, SNEGSKA (reference sequence). The CDR3 is made up of 14 amino acids. V was pared by 3 bases and J by 5 bases, with 13 bases between.